These 17 T cell receptor beta chains share one sample of origin, sequenced in a study of blood T cell repertoires in COVID-19. Using immunoSEQ multiplex PCR, the repertoire was profiled, and TCRdb retains in-frame clones only, with some absent. The data contain 180,000 or so clones, about nine tenths of them singletons. Sequencing input: PBMCs or T cells enriched from blood (not recorded which). The receptors stem from a woman aged 18 to 35 who had recovered from COVID-19.

The chain couples TRBV29-1 to TRBJ2-7; tentatively, D is TRBD2 (6 bases). With 4 bases removed from V and 4 bases from J, the gap between germline ends came to 11 bases. The CDR3 loop spans 12 amino acids. CDR1 and CDR2 (germline): SQVTM, ANQGSEA. CDR3 DNA: TGCAGCGTTGGGGCTAGCGCATACGAGCAGTACTTC. Its protein product is CSVGASAYEQYF.

The V call is TRBV20-1, the J call TRBJ1-1; the D is unclear. This CDR3 region has 12 residues. Germline V gives CDR1 DFQATT, CDR2 SNEGSKA (reference sequence). Trimming cost V 3 bases and J 5 bases, with 10 bases left between them. CDR3 region: CSASGTDTEAFF. In DNA, the CDR3 is TGCAGTGCTAGTGGCACAGATACTGAAGCTTTCTTT.

The J gene is TRBJ1-2, the V gene TRBV9; TRBD1 agrees at 12 bases. The V gene's germline CDR1 is SGDLS and CDR2 YYNGEE. V dropped 3 bases and J dropped 5; count of bases not matched to a gene: 11. The CDR3 sequence is 17 residues long. The DNA for the CDR3 is TGTGCCAGCAGCGCGGGGACAGGGGGCGTCGCGGGGTATGGCTACACCTTC. It translates to CASSAGTGGVAGYGYTF.

The gene calls are TRBV4-2 and TRBJ1-1, with 9 bases fitting TRBD1. The V segment lost 4 bases and the J segment 5 bases; nucleotides outside the gene matches: 14. This CDR3 spans 17 amino acids. Germline CDR1 reads LGHNA; CDR2 reads YNFKEQ. The CDR3, as DNA: TGTGCCAGCAGCCGGTCGACAGGGGGGTCCCGGTGGACTGAAGCTTTCTTT. Translation: CASSRSTGGSRWTEAFF.

The chain uses TRBV6-5 and TRBJ2-7, with TRBD2 identical over 9 bases. The CDR3 runs to 15 residues. Germline CDR1 reads MNHEY; CDR2 reads SVGAGI. V shed 5 bases and J 4 bases; nucleotides not matched to a gene: 9. The CDR3 nucleotides read TGTGCCAGCAGTCTTCTGGGGACTAGCAGATACGAGCAGTACTTC. Amino acid sequence: CASSLLGTSRYEQYF.

The chain has TRBV27 and TRBJ2-2; TRBD1 matches at 9 bases. CDR1 is MNHEY and CDR2 is SMNVEV in the germline V gene (reference sequence). The ends lost 5 bases at V and 5 bases at J; junction bases unmatched: 9. The CDR3 extends over 16 amino acids. The CDR3 DNA reads as TGTGCCAGCAGTACGATGGGACAGGGAGTTACCGGGGAGCTGTTTTTT. It encodes CASSTMGQGVTGELFF.

V gene TRBV5-1 combines with J gene TRBJ2-7, with a possible D match to TRBD2 (6 bases). The V gene lost 0 bases and the J gene lost 4 bases, with 17 bases spanning the gap. The CDR3 spans 16 residues. The germline CDR1 and CDR2 sequences are SGHRS and YFSETQ. This CDR3 is CASSLDARSAGYEQYF. The CDR3 DNA reads as TGCGCCAGCAGCTTGGATGCCCGGTCGGCGGGGTACGAGCAGTACTTC.

The chain is built from TRBV20-1 and TRBJ1-1; the D gene is possibly TRBD1 (5 bases). The CDR3 runs 11 residues. V dropped 3 bases and J dropped 7 bases, with 9 bases sitting between them. CDR1 and CDR2 from the germline V gene are DFQATT and SNEGSKA (reference sequence). The CDR3 DNA follows: TGCAGTGCTAGTCAGGACATTGAAGCTTTCTTT. This encodes CSASQDIEAFF.

The chain carries TRBV9 and TRBJ2-7, with D possibly matching TRBD2 (5 bases). Germline CDR1 reads SGDLS; CDR2 reads YYNGEE. The CDR3 contains 14 residues. V lost 3 bases to trimming and J lost 7 bases, with 17 bases between them. In DNA, the CDR3 is TGTGCCAGCAGCGCAGCACTAGGTACGGGTGAGCAGTACTTC. Its protein product is CASSAALGTGEQYF.

The chain joins TRBV6-1 to TRBJ2-1, with 9 bases fitting TRBD1. This CDR3 region has 17 residues. V shed 2 bases, J shed 5 bases, and the junction held 10 bases outside the gene matches. Per germline, CDR1 MNHNS and CDR2 SASEGT. In DNA form, the CDR3 reads TGTGCCAGCAGTGAACGACCCCCCGACAGGGGGAACAATGAGCAGTTCTTC. Translating gives CASSERPPDRGNNEQFF.

The chain is built from TRBV5-6 and TRBJ2-7; 7 nucleotides match TRBD1. The germline CDR1 and CDR2 sequences are SGHDT and YYEEEE. CDR3 size: 13 residues. Germline trimming cut 6 bases from V and 1 base from J; bases unmatched to any gene: 4. The CDR3 protein is CASMGQFSYEQYF. The CDR3 DNA follows: TGTGCCAGCATGGGACAGTTTTCCTACGAGCAGTACTTC.

The chain joins TRBV27 to TRBJ2-1; D is undetermined. Trimming took 5 bases from V and 5 from J, leaving 4 bases between them. The CDR3 totals 11 residues. CDR1 is MNHEY, CDR2 SMNVEV, per germline (reference sequence). CDR3 nucleotide sequence: TGTGCCAGCAGTCTAAACAATGAGCAGTTCTTC. Translated, it gives CASSLNNEQFF.

This chain joins TRBV5-4 and TRBJ2-2, with 12 positions matching TRBD2. The germline gives CDR1 SGHNT, CDR2 YYREEE (reference sequence). Unmatched junction bases numbered 6, after V lost 4 bases and J lost 5 bases. The CDR3 length is 16 residues. The CDR3 here is CASSPTSGGRTGELFF. CDR3 DNA: TGTGCCAGCAGCCCTACTAGCGGGGGGAGGACCGGGGAGCTGTTTTTT. The variable domain in full, with the rest retrieved from reference TRBV5-4 and TRBJ2-2, is ETGVTQSPTHLIKTRGQQVTLRCSSQSGHNTVSWYQQALGQGPQFIFQYYREEENGRGNFPPRFSGLQFPNYSSELNVNALELDDSALYLCASSPTSGGRTGELFFGEGSRLTVL.

A remark on this clone: Other nucleotide sequences from this sample produce the same CDR3. The chain combines TRBV27 with TRBJ2-7; 14 bases line up with TRBD2. The CDR3 is 15 amino acids. CDR1 MNHEY and CDR2 SMNVEV come from the germline V gene (reference sequence). Trimming at V came to 5 bases and at J to 4 bases, leaving 4 bases not matched to a gene. The DNA for the CDR3 is TGTGCCAGCAGTCCCGGGACTAGCGGGAGATACGAGCAGTACTTC. The encoded protein is CASSPGTSGRYEQYF.

The chain has TRBV21-1 and TRBJ2-1; the table names TRBD2, a call not compared with the DNA. TRBV21-1 is deemed a pseudogene. The length of the CDR3 is 16 residues. CDR3 in amino acids: CASSKAGLAGANEQFF. Written as DNA, the CDR3 is TGTGCCAGCAGCAAAGCGGGACTAGCCGGGGCCAATGAGCAGTTCTTC.

CDR3 sequence reads: CASSPPGVGGNQPQHF. The CDR3 coding sequence is TGTGCCAGCAGCCCGCCGGGGGTAGGTGGCAATCAGCCCCAGCATTTT. V gene TRBV4-2 combines with J gene TRBJ1-5, with a weak D call TRBD1 (5 bases). Trimming pared 4 bases from V and 2 bases from J, leaving 15 bases between. In germline, CDR1 is LGHNA, CDR2 YNFKEQ. This CDR3 region has 16 residues.

V usage is TRBV6-5 and J usage is TRBJ2-7; D possibly corresponds to TRBD2 (6 bases). Germline loops: CDR1 MNHEY, CDR2 SVGAGI. The V and J ends lost 2 bases and 3 bases respectively, with 14 bases between them. The CDR3 is 15 amino acids. The CDR3 DNA sequence: TGTGCCAGCAGTTACGAGGGACTCGCCGGCTACGAGCAGTACTTC. The encoded protein is CASSYEGLAGYEQYF.